This T cell receptor beta chain appears in the sequencing data of a study of T cell responses to AZD1222 COVID-19 vaccine. Assay used: immunoSEQ multiplex PCR; TCRdb lists only in-frame clones, some missing. The sample shows some 150,000 clones, roughly 92% of them seen only once. Notes on the study in general: Rises in breadth and depth of Spike-specific TCRs came after two AZD1222 doses. Clonal diversity was possibly underestimated; the donors were predominantly white British and more often female.

Turning to this clone: The antigen remains undetermined.

The ends were cut back, 5 bases at V and 5 bases at J, with 15 bases in the middle. Germline values: CDR1 MNHEY, CDR2 SVGAGI. The CDR3 extends over 14 amino acids. The receptor comes from an adult in good health. Material: peripheral blood, obtained on day 0 of AZD1222 vaccination. V is TRBV6-5 and J is TRBJ2-5; D is undetermined. The CDR3 loop is CASSLGPISETQYF. The CDR3 nucleotides are TGTGCCAGCAGTCTCGGGCCTATATCGGAGACCCAGTACTTC.